This T cell receptor beta chain was sequenced during a study of blood T cell repertoires in COVID-19. Across the whole study: The origin of the acute and convalescent COVID-19 samples was the United States, Italy and Spain.

Per the study methods: Cell counts per sample came from amplifying reference gene primers. Sequencing used immunoSEQ multiplex PCR; TCRdb keeps in-frame clones, though not all of them. V and J calls and clone size are given by that table; D and trimming were obtained from the DNA. The sample consists of more than 65,000 clones, around 83% of them appearing once. Material for sequencing was peripheral blood. This receptor was taken from a man aged 25 to 45 with COVID-19, enrolled during active disease.

The CDR3 DNA reads as TGCGCCAGCAGCCGCACTAGCGGGAGGGCCCACGGGGAGCTGTTTTTT. This translates into CASSRTSGRAHGELFF. The chain combines TRBV5-1 with TRBJ2-2; TRBD2 agrees at 13 bases. Per germline, CDR1 SGHRS and CDR2 YFSETQ. The J segment lost 7 bases and the V segment lost 4 bases, leaving 7 bases of the junction unmatched. This CDR3 contains 16 residues.